What follows is one T cell receptor (beta chain) and its context. This specimen comes from a study of blood T cell repertoires in COVID-19. About the research overall: Whether acute or convalescent, the COVID-19 samples came from the United States, Italy and Spain.

TCRdb's copy holds only in-frame clones and misses some; the assay was immunoSEQ multiplex PCR. Of around 250,000 clones listed, 65% to 85% are singletons. Germline V CDR1 and CDR2: SGHAT, FQNNGV. The CDR3 totals 14 residues. Trimming removed 5 bases from V and 13 bases from J, with 20 bases in between. This TCR derives from a woman aged 40 to 50 who had recovered from COVID-19. The chain combines TRBV11-2 with TRBJ1-4; D uncertain. The specimen was peripheral blood. The CDR3 DNA reads TGTGCCAGCAGCCAAGTCTATCCCACGACGGGACTGTTTTTT. Translated, it gives CASSQVYPTTGLFF.